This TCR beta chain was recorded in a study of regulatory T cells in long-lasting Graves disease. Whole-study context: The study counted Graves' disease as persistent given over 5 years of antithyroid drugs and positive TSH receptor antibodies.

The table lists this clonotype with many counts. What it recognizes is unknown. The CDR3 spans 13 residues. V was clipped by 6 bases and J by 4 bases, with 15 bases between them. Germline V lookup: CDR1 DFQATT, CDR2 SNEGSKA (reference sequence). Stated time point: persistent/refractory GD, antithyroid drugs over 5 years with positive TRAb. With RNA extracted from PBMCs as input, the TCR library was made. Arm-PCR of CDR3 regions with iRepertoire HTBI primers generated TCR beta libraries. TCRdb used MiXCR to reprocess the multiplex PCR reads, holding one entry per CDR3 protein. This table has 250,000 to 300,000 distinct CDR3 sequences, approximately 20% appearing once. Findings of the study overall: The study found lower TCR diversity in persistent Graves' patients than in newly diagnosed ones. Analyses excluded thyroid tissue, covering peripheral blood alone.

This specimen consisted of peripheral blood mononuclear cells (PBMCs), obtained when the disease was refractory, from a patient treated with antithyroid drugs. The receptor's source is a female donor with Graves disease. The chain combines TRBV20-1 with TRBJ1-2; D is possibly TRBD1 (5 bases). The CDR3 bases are TGCAGTGCCCCGGACACAGAATCCTATGGCTACACCTTC. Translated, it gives CSAPDTESYGYTF.